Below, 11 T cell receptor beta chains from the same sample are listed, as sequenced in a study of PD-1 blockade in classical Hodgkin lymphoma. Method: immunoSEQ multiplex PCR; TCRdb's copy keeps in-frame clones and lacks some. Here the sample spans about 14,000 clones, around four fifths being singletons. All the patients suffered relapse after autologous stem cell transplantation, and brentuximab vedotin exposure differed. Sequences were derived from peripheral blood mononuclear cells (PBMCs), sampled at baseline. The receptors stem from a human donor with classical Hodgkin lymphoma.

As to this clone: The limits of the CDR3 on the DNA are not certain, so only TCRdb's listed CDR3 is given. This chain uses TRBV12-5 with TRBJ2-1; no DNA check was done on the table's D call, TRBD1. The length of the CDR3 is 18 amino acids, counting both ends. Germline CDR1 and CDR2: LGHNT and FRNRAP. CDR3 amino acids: CASGLGTGWDRPYNEQFF.

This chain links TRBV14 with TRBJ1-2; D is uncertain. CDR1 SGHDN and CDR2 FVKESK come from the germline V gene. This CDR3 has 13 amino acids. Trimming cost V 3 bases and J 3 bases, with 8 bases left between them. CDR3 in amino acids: CASSHQIYYGYTF. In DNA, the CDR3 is TGTGCCAGCAGCCATCAGATTTACTATGGCTACACCTTC. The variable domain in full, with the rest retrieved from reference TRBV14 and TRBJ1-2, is EAGVTQFPSHSVIEKGQTVTLRCDPISGHDNLYWYRRVMGKEIKFLLHFVKESKQDESGMPNNRFLAERTGGTYSTLKVQPAELEDSGVYFCASSHQIYYGYTFGSGTRLTVV.

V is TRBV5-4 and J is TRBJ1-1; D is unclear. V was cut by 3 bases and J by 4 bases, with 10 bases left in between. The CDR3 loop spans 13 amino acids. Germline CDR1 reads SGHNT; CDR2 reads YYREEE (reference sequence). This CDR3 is CASSWGISTEAFF. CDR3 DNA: TGTGCCAGCAGCTGGGGAATTAGCACTGAAGCTTTCTTT.

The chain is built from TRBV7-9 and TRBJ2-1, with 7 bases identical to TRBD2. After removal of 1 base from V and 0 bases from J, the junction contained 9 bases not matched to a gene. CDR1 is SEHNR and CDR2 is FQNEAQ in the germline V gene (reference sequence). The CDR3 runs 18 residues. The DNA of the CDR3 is TGTGCCAGCAGCTTAGGGGGGACTACTTTGAGCTCCTACAATGAGCAGTTCTTC. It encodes CASSLGGTTLSSYNEQFF.

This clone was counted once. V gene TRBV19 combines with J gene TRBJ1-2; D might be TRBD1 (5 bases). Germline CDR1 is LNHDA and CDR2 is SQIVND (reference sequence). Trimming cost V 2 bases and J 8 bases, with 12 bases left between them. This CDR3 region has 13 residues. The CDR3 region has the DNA TGTGCCAGTAGTATATTGCAGGGTAGAGGCTACACCTTC. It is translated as CASSILQGRGYTF.

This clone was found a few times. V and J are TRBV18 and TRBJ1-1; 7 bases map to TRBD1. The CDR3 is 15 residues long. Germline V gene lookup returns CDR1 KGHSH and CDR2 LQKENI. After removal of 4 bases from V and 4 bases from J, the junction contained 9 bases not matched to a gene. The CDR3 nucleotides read TGTGCCAGCTCACTAAACGACAGGGCGCGCACTGAAGCTTTCTTT. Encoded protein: CASSLNDRARTEAFF.

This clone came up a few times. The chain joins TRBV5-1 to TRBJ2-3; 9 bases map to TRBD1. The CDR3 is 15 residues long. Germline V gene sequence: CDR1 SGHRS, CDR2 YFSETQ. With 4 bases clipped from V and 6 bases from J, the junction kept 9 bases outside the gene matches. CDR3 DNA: TGCGCCAGCAGCGGAATACAGGGGGCGCGGGATACGCAGTATTTT. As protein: CASSGIQGARDTQYF.

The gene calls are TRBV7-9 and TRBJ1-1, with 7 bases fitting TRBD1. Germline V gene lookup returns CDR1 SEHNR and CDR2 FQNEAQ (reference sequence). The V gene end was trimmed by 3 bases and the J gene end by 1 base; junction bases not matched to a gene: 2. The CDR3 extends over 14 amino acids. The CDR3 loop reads CASSLRDRNTEAFF. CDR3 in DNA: TGTGCCAGCAGCTTGCGGGACAGGAACACTGAAGCTTTCTTT.

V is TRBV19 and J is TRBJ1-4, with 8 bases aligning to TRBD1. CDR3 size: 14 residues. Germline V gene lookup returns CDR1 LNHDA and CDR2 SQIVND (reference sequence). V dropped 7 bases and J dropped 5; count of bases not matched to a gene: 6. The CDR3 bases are TGTGCCAGTAAGGCTGACAGGGGAAATGAAAAACTGTTTTTT. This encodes CASKADRGNEKLFF.

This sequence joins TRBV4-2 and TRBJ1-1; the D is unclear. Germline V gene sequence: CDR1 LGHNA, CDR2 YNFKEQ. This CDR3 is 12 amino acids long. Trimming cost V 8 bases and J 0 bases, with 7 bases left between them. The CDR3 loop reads CASAGVNTEAFF. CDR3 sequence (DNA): TGTGCCAGCGCGGGAGTGAACACTGAAGCTTTCTTT.

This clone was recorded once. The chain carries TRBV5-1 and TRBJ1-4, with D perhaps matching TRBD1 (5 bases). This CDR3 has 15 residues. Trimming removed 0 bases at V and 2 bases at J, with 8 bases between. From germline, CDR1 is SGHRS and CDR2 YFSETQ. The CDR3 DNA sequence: TGCGCCAGCAGCTTGGCCGGGGGGACTAATGAAAAACTGTTTTTT. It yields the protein CASSLAGGTNEKLFF.